This T cell receptor beta chain was captured by sequencing in a study of blood T cell repertoires in COVID-19. Study-level background: The United States, Italy and Spain were the sources of the acute and convalescent COVID-19 samples. PBMCs, B-cell-depleted T cells, or T cells provided the cDNA or gDNA that made up the material.

The germline V gene has CDR1 LNHDA and CDR2 SQIVND (reference sequence). The CDR3 is 13 amino acids. V shed 10 bases and J shed 2 bases, with 13 bases lying between them. Authors' data handling: Nucleated cell number was recorded as an estimate derived from reference gene primer amplification. Sequencing used immunoSEQ multiplex PCR; TCRdb keeps in-frame clones, though not all of them. V and J calls and clone size are given by that table; D and trimming were obtained from the DNA. The table records approximately 280,000 clones, around nine tenths of them present only once. The clonotype comes from a man aged 40-49 years with acute or convalescent COVID-19. V is TRBV19 and J is TRBJ2-3; tentatively, D is TRBD1 (6 bases). The specimen was peripheral blood. The CDR3 sequence is CATEGQFTDTQYF. CDR3 nucleotides: TGTGCCACCGAAGGACAGTTCACAGATACGCAGTATTTT.